A selection of T cell receptor beta chains follows, all from one sample in a study of T cell repertoires in cytomegalovirus infection. For these receptors, no antigen is known. TCRdb re-called the reads with MiXCR, one entry per CDR3 protein. Of hundreds of thousands of distinct CDR3 sequences in the sample, roughly 36% were seen once. Sequences were derived from cultured PBMCs, sampled from culture after CMV antigen stimulation. These receptors all stem from a human donor in good health (CMV status not recorded). Some clones in this sample may be carry-over from other donors' samples. Each CDR3 is given with its conserved first and last residue. Fields, in order: J gene, D gene, clone size, V gene, CDR3 protein, CDR3 DNA. D genes are given only for firm matches. For some rows the clone size is stated as once, few or many, or as a class when expanded; others skip it.

j_call: TRBJ2-3
d_call: .
clone_size: few
v_call: TRBV7-9
cdr3_aa: CASSSDPNTQYF
cdr3_nt: TGTGCCAGCAGCTCCGACCCCAATACGCAGTATTTT

j_call: TRBJ2-1
d_call: TRBD2
clone_size: few
v_call: TRBV12-3/TRBV12-4
cdr3_aa: CATGTSSYNEQFF
cdr3_nt: TGTGCCACAGGGACTAGCTCCTACAATGAGCAGTTCTTC

j_call: TRBJ2-5
d_call: TRBD2
clone_size: .
v_call: TRBV2
cdr3_aa: CASSEPRGSGETQYF
cdr3_nt: TGTGCCAGCAGTGAGCCTCGAGGTAGCGGGGAGACCCAGTACTTC

j_call: TRBJ1-4
d_call: TRBD1
clone_size: .
v_call: TRBV27
cdr3_aa: CASSSGGQGHEKLFF
cdr3_nt: TGTGCCAGCAGTAGCGGCGGACAGGGGCATGAAAAACTGTTTTTT

j_call: TRBJ2-7
d_call: TRBD1
clone_size: .
v_call: TRBV5-6
cdr3_aa: CASSSTGGAGVGDEQYF
cdr3_nt: TGTGCCAGCAGCTCGACAGGGGGCGCGGGAGTCGGGGACGAGCAGTACTTC

j_call: TRBJ2-7
d_call: .
clone_size: .
v_call: TRBV27
cdr3_aa: CASRERGALEPLSYGEQYF
cdr3_nt: TGTGCCAGCAGGGAACGGGGGGCGTTGGAACCCCTTTCCTACGGGGAGCAGTACTTC

j_call: TRBJ1-1
d_call: .
clone_size: few
v_call: TRBV7-9
cdr3_aa: CASSQYGTKGEAFF
cdr3_nt: TGTGCCAGCAGCCAATACGGGACTAAGGGTGAAGCTTTCTTT

j_call: TRBJ2-7
d_call: TRBD2
clone_size: .
v_call: TRBV19
cdr3_aa: CASSRSREAYEQYF
cdr3_nt: TGTGCCAGTAGTCGGAGTCGGGAGGCCTACGAGCAGTACTTC

j_call: TRBJ2-5
d_call: TRBD2
clone_size: few
v_call: TRBV7-9
cdr3_aa: CASRFSGRMEETQYF
cdr3_nt: TGTGCCAGCAGATTTAGCGGGAGAATGGAGGAGACCCAGTACTTC

j_call: TRBJ2-3
d_call: .
clone_size: few
v_call: TRBV4-1
cdr3_aa: CASSQLRTRGADTQYF
cdr3_nt: TGCGCCAGCAGCCAACTCCGGACGAGAGGGGCAGATACGCAGTATTTT

j_call: TRBJ2-5
d_call: .
clone_size: .
v_call: TRBV4-1
cdr3_aa: CASSPPRSGAGETQYF
cdr3_nt: TGCGCCAGCAGCCCCCCCCGCAGTGGGGCAGGAGAGACCCAGTACTTC

j_call: TRBJ1-2
d_call: TRBD1
clone_size: .
v_call: TRBV19
cdr3_aa: CASRSTAYRDSFFYGYTF
cdr3_nt: TGTGCCAGTAGAAGCACGGCTTACCGGGACAGTTTCTTCTATGGCTACACCTTC

j_call: TRBJ2-7
d_call: TRBD1
clone_size: few
v_call: TRBV20-1
cdr3_aa: CSARDRVNSYEQYF
cdr3_nt: TGCAGTGCTCGGGACAGGGTCAACTCCTACGAGCAGTACTTC

j_call: TRBJ2-2
d_call: .
clone_size: .
v_call: TRBV20-1
cdr3_aa: CSALDRIGELFF
cdr3_nt: TGCAGTGCTCTGGATCGGATCGGGGAGCTGTTTTTT

j_call: TRBJ2-1
d_call: .
clone_size: few
v_call: TRBV4-1
cdr3_aa: CASSQPERGRYNEQFF
cdr3_nt: TGCGCCAGCAGCCAACCCGAACGCGGTCGTTACAATGAGCAGTTCTTC

j_call: TRBJ1-1
d_call: .
clone_size: few
v_call: TRBV28
cdr3_aa: CASSPTRGRQDAEAFF
cdr3_nt: TGTGCCAGCAGCCCAACCCGGGGCCGACAGGACGCTGAAGCTTTCTTT

j_call: TRBJ2-7
d_call: TRBD1
clone_size: .
v_call: TRBV7-9
cdr3_aa: CASSSVRDRVVYEQYF
cdr3_nt: TGTGCCAGCAGCTCCGTGAGGGACAGGGTAGTCTACGAGCAGTACTTC

j_call: TRBJ1-2
d_call: .
clone_size: .
v_call: TRBV12-3/TRBV12-4
cdr3_aa: CASSAGLRNYGYTF
cdr3_nt: TGTGCCAGCAGTGCGGGACTGCGAAACTATGGCTACACCTTC

j_call: TRBJ2-4
d_call: TRBD1
clone_size: .
v_call: TRBV6-5
cdr3_aa: CASSPQGGRNIQYF
cdr3_nt: TGTGCCAGCAGTCCACAGGGGGGAAGAAACATTCAGTACTTC

j_call: TRBJ2-1
d_call: .
clone_size: .
v_call: TRBV7-2
cdr3_aa: CASSLDPQGLWKFF
cdr3_nt: TGTGCCAGCAGCTTAGACCCTCAGGGCCTCTGGAAGTTCTTC

j_call: TRBJ1-2
d_call: .
clone_size: many
v_call: TRBV6-1
cdr3_aa: CASSPTGQNYGYTF
cdr3_nt: TGTGCCAGCAGCCCAACCGGACAGAACTATGGCTACACCTTC

j_call: TRBJ2-4
d_call: .
clone_size: many
v_call: TRBV7-2
cdr3_aa: CASSLLPGQDIQYF
cdr3_nt: TGTGCCAGCAGCTTACTTCCGGGCCAGGACATTCAGTACTTC

j_call: TRBJ2-2
d_call: .
clone_size: many
v_call: TRBV7-6
cdr3_aa: CASSASGTTPTEELFF
cdr3_nt: TGTGCCAGCAGCGCCTCCGGGACGACTCCGACTGAGGAGCTGTTTTTT

j_call: TRBJ1-5
d_call: .
clone_size: .
v_call: TRBV20-1
cdr3_aa: CSARNTGRGQPQHF
cdr3_nt: TGCAGTGCTAGAAATACAGGGCGCGGTCAGCCCCAGCATTTT

j_call: TRBJ2-3
d_call: TRBD2
clone_size: few
v_call: TRBV19
cdr3_aa: CASSTRDYRTTTDTQYF
cdr3_nt: TGTGCCAGTAGTACCCGGGACTACCGAACCACCACAGATACGCAGTATTTT

j_call: TRBJ2-1
d_call: .
clone_size: few
v_call: TRBV7-6
cdr3_aa: CASSLDVGGPSDEQFF
cdr3_nt: TGTGCCAGCAGCTTAGATGTAGGGGGGCCTAGCGATGAGCAGTTCTTC

j_call: TRBJ1-1
d_call: .
clone_size: .
v_call: TRBV19
cdr3_aa: CASSMVGDTEAFF
cdr3_nt: TGTGCCAGTAGTATGGTCGGGGACACTGAAGCTTTCTTT

j_call: TRBJ2-3
d_call: .
clone_size: .
v_call: TRBV7-2
cdr3_aa: CASRPGTSTDTQYF
cdr3_nt: TGTGCCAGCAGGCCCGGGACTAGCACAGATACGCAGTATTTT

j_call: TRBJ2-3
d_call: TRBD2
clone_size: .
v_call: TRBV5-6
cdr3_aa: CASSLGQLAGGTDF
cdr3_nt: TGTGCCAGCAGCTTGGGCCAACTAGCGGGAGGAACGGATTTT

j_call: TRBJ1-2
d_call: .
clone_size: .
v_call: TRBV19
cdr3_aa: CASSDSGGPNYGYTF
cdr3_nt: TGTGCCAGTAGTGACTCCGGGGGCCCAAACTATGGCTACACCTTC

j_call: TRBJ1-5
d_call: TRBD1
clone_size: .
v_call: TRBV20-1
cdr3_aa: CSASWTGYSNQPQHF
cdr3_nt: TGCAGTGCTAGCTGGACAGGCTATAGCAATCAGCCCCAGCATTTT

j_call: TRBJ2-5
d_call: .
clone_size: .
v_call: TRBV6-2/TRBV6-3
cdr3_aa: CASSYSSASYQETQYF
cdr3_nt: TGTGCCAGCAGTTACTCTTCAGCTTCTTACCAAGAGACCCAGTACTTC

j_call: TRBJ2-1
d_call: .
clone_size: .
v_call: TRBV3-1
cdr3_aa: CASSQDFGGNEQFF
cdr3_nt: TGTGCCAGCAGCCAAGACTTTGGGGGTAATGAGCAGTTCTTC

j_call: TRBJ1-2
d_call: TRBD1
clone_size: many
v_call: TRBV7-2
cdr3_aa: CASSILYRGASYGYTF
cdr3_nt: TGTGCCAGCAGCATATTATACAGGGGGGCGTCCTATGGCTACACCTTC

j_call: TRBJ1-1
d_call: .
clone_size: few
v_call: TRBV7-8
cdr3_aa: CASSLEGGAEAFF
cdr3_nt: TGTGCCAGCAGCCTCGAGGGGGGTGCCGAAGCTTTCTTT

j_call: TRBJ2-1
d_call: .
clone_size: few
v_call: TRBV7-2
cdr3_aa: CASSPRVEANEQFF
cdr3_nt: TGTGCCAGCAGCCCACGCGTGGAAGCCAATGAGCAGTTCTTC

j_call: TRBJ1-4
d_call: TRBD1
clone_size: .
v_call: TRBV7-9
cdr3_aa: CASSFFTGGNEKLFF
cdr3_nt: TGTGCCAGCAGCTTTTTTACAGGGGGCAATGAAAAACTGTTTTTT

j_call: TRBJ1-2
d_call: .
clone_size: many
v_call: TRBV7-2
cdr3_aa: CASRTLEDDLFSTF
cdr3_nt: TGTGCCAGCCGTACTCTTGAGGATGACCTATTTTCTACCTTC

j_call: TRBJ2-2
d_call: TRBD2
clone_size: few
v_call: TRBV7-6
cdr3_aa: CASSLRGGHTGELFF
cdr3_nt: TGTGCCAGCAGCTTGCGGGGGGGCCACACCGGGGAGCTGTTTTTT

j_call: TRBJ2-1
d_call: .
clone_size: .
v_call: TRBV7-6
cdr3_aa: CASSLAQASYNEQFF
cdr3_nt: TGTGCCAGCAGCTTAGCCCAGGCCTCCTACAATGAGCAGTTCTTC

j_call: TRBJ2-1
d_call: TRBD1
clone_size: .
v_call: TRBV6-2/TRBV6-3
cdr3_aa: CASSQGQRTKQFF
cdr3_nt: TGTGCCAGCAGTCAGGGACAGCGCACGAAGCAGTTCTTC

j_call: TRBJ2-7
d_call: .
clone_size: .
v_call: TRBV9
cdr3_aa: CASSVAGTGQYEQYF
cdr3_nt: TGTGCCAGCAGCGTAGCGGGGACGGGGCAGTACGAGCAGTACTTC

j_call: TRBJ2-4
d_call: TRBD1
clone_size: few
v_call: TRBV11-2
cdr3_aa: CASRLTGADIQYF
cdr3_nt: TGTGCCAGCAGGTTGACAGGGGCGGACATTCAGTACTTC

j_call: TRBJ1-1
d_call: .
clone_size: .
v_call: TRBV7-8
cdr3_aa: CASSRNRVRQGEAFF
cdr3_nt: TGTGCCAGCAGCCGTAACAGGGTGCGTCAGGGTGAAGCTTTCTTT

j_call: TRBJ1-2
d_call: .
clone_size: .
v_call: TRBV6-1
cdr3_aa: CASSEVGIVYNSAYGYTF
cdr3_nt: TGTGCCAGCAGTGAAGTAGGGATAGTGTATAACAGCGCCTATGGCTACACCTTC

j_call: TRBJ2-5
d_call: TRBD2
clone_size: .
v_call: TRBV30
cdr3_aa: CAWKGLAGTQYF
cdr3_nt: TGTGCCTGGAAAGGACTAGCTGGGACCCAGTACTTC

j_call: TRBJ1-1
d_call: .
clone_size: few
v_call: TRBV4-1
cdr3_aa: CASSQGGSNTEAFF
cdr3_nt: TGCGCCAGCAGCCAAGGTGGGAGTAACACTGAAGCTTTCTTT

j_call: TRBJ1-2
d_call: .
clone_size: .
v_call: TRBV2
cdr3_aa: CASRAYREVNYGYTF
cdr3_nt: TGTGCCAGCAGGGCTTACAGGGAAGTAAACTATGGCTACACCTTC

j_call: TRBJ2-1
d_call: .
clone_size: .
v_call: TRBV11-3
cdr3_aa: CASSIESTLGVFF
cdr3_nt: TGTGCCAGCAGTATCGAATCGACCCTCGGGGTGTTCTTC